This TCR beta chain was sequenced in a study of shared clonotypes between healthy human individuals. Terminally differentiated effector memory CD45RA+ cells were left out of the naive CD8 fraction, which was CD45RO-negative and positively selected for CCR7. This table comes from immunoSEQ multiplex PCR, and its TCRdb copy is limited to in-frame clones, with some not included. The table records about 2.2 million clones, roughly 93% of them present only once. CDR1 is SEHNR, CDR2 FQNEAQ, per germline (reference sequence). CDR3 size: 12 residues. Trimming took 3 bases from V and 5 from J, leaving 8 bases between them.

This chain links TRBV7-9 with TRBJ2-7; D is unresolved. Sequenced sample: naive CD8+ T cells from PBMCs. The sequence derives from a young man in good health. Some clones in this sample may be carry-over from other donors' samples. The CDR3 nucleotides read TGTGCCAGCAGCTTGGAGAGCCACGAGCAGTACTTC. Its protein is CASSLESHEQYF. Variable domain in full (rest from reference TRBV7-9 and TRBJ2-7): DTGVSQNPRHKITKRGQNVTFRCDPISEHNRLYWYRQTLGQGPEFLTYFQNEAQLEKSRLLSDRFSAERPKGSFSTLEIQRTEQGDSAMYLCASSLESHEQYFGPGTRLTVT.